The 14 T cell receptor beta chains presented below share a single source sample, sequenced in a study of blood T cells in healthy people across ages (dated by TCRdb to the mid-2010s). Preparation of the library involved 5' RACE. Sequencing was performed on an Illumina HiSeq 2500. A second roughly 6 to 12 cycle PCR used a sample-barcoded 5' primer and a J-beta primer mix. TCRdb trimmed the raw reads at Q25, called clones with MiXCR and kept productive beta chains. CDR3 protein sequences are deduplicated, and each keeps its most common genes and DNA. The sample has over 700,000 distinct CDR3 sequences on record, 53% of them singletons. In total, the top ten clones hold approximately 41% of the sample. Source material: blood. Receptors were obtained from a man older than 75 in good health.

This clonotype occurred a few times. This sequence joins TRBV12-3 or TRBV12-4 and TRBJ1-1; tentative D call: TRBD1 (5 bases). The CDR3 has 14 residues. V shed 3 bases and J shed 2 bases, with 10 bases lying between them. The CDR3 loop reads CASSFTGVNTEAFF. The CDR3 DNA follows: TGTGCCAGCAGTTTCACAGGAGTAAACACTGAAGCTTTCTTT.

The chain joins TRBV4-2 to TRBJ2-1, with 7 bases fitting TRBD1. The J call may be mistaken, given a closer DNA end match to TRBJ2-7. Germline loops: CDR1 LGHNA, CDR2 YNFKEQ. The CDR3 covers 14 residues. CDR3 in amino acids: CASSLYRGYNEQYF. The DNA of the CDR3 is TGTGCCAGCAGCCTTTACAGGGGCTACAATGAGCAGTACTTC.

This clonotype was seen a few times. V is TRBV29-1 and J is TRBJ2-1; the D gene could be TRBD1 or TRBD2 (5 bases each). The germline V gene has CDR1 SQVTM and CDR2 ANQGSEA. V was cut by 3 bases and J by 10 bases, with 13 bases left in between. The CDR3 consists of 12 residues. The CDR3: CSVDPGTGEQFF. CDR3 in DNA: TGCAGCGTTGATCCCGGGACCGGGGAGCAGTTCTTC.

The V and J genes are TRBV6-5 and TRBJ1-1; 8 bases agree with TRBD1. The CDR3 length is 14 residues. V shed 4 bases and J 3 bases; nucleotides not matched to a gene: 4. Per the germline V gene, CDR1 is MNHEY and CDR2 is SVGAGI. The CDR3 nucleotides read TGTGCCAGCAGTTCACAGGGGGAATACACTGAAGCTTTCTTT. Its protein product is CASSSQGEYTEAFF.

This clonotype was found a few times. J is TRBJ2-1 and V is TRBV5-1; 7 nucleotides agree with TRBD1. Germline-derived CDR1 and CDR2 are SGHRS and YFSETQ. The CDR3 totals 15 residues. The trim removed 2 bases at V and 8 bases at J, leaving 10 bases unmatched. In nucleotides, the CDR3 is TGCGCCAGCAGCTTTGTGTTCAGGGGGAACGATGAGCAGTTCTTC. This codes for CASSFVFRGNDEQFF.

This clonotype was seen only a few times. The chain uses TRBV21-1 and TRBJ2-5. TRBV21-1 is a known pseudogene. The CDR3 loop spans 12 amino acids. The chain's CDR3 is CASSRAHETQYF. CDR3 nucleotide sequence: TGTGCCAGCAGCCGAGCCCACGAGACCCAGTACTTC.

The chain couples TRBV29-1 to TRBJ2-3, with D unclear. V lost 6 bases and J lost 5, with 12 bases in between. The CDR3 contains 12 residues. The germline V gene encodes CDR1 SQVTM and CDR2 ANQGSEA. The CDR3 loop reads CSVESGGDTQYF. For the CDR3, the DNA is TGCAGCGTCGAAAGTGGCGGAGATACGCAGTATTTT.

The chain combines TRBV29-1 with TRBJ2-7, with D unresolved. Germline V gene sequence: CDR1 SQVTM, CDR2 ANQGSEA. This CDR3 has 11 residues. V was trimmed by 6 bases and J by 4 bases, leaving 10 bases between them. Here the CDR3 reads CSVGVGYEQYF. DNA for the CDR3: TGCAGCGTCGGAGTCGGTTACGAGCAGTACTTC.

The V and J genes are TRBV3-1 and TRBJ1-2; unclear D gene. There are 12 residues in the CDR3. V was trimmed by 2 bases and J by 8 bases, leaving 9 bases between them. Germline-derived CDR1 and CDR2 are LGHDT and YNNKEL (reference sequence). The CDR3 here is CASSQNSRGYTF. The CDR3 DNA sequence: TGTGCCAGCAGCCAAAACAGTCGGGGCTACACCTTC.

The V and J genes are TRBV12-3 or TRBV12-4 and TRBJ2-3; 7 bases line up with TRBD2. V was pared by 7 bases and J by 14 bases, with 15 bases of the junction left unmatched. The CDR3 contains 13 residues. CDR3: CASTGGLGGYAYF. DNA of the CDR3: TGTGCCAGCACGGGAGGACTGGGCGGATACGCGTATTTT.

The chain recombines TRBV12-5 with TRBJ2-7; perhaps D is TRBD1 or TRBD2 (5 bases each). Germline V gene lookup returns CDR1 LGHNT and CDR2 FRNRAP. Trimming shortened V by 0 bases and J by 7 bases, and 16 bases separated the two germline ends. The CDR3 loop spans 15 amino acids. The CDR3, as DNA: TGTGCTAGTGGTTTGGTATCAGGGCACACGGGGGAGCAGTACTTC. Its protein is CASGLVSGHTGEQYF.

The rearrangement joins TRBV4-2 to TRBJ2-1; TRBD2 might be the D (5 bases). CDR1 is LGHNA, CDR2 YNFKEQ, per germline. This CDR3 comprises 15 residues. Trimming pared 0 bases from V and 3 bases from J, leaving 9 bases between. The CDR3 protein is CASSQDRGHYNEQFF. The CDR3 DNA reads TGTGCCAGCAGCCAAGATCGAGGGCACTACAATGAGCAGTTCTTC.

This clonotype was found a few times. The chain employs TRBV9 and TRBJ2-5, with D unclear. The germline V gene encodes CDR1 SGDLS and CDR2 YYNGEE. V lost 0 bases to trimming and J lost 1 base, with 4 bases between them. This CDR3 is 13 amino acids long. The CDR3 nucleotides read TGTGCCAGCAGCGTAGACACCCAAGAGACCCAGTACTTC. Translated, it gives CASSVDTQETQYF.

This clonotype was detected a few times. V and J are TRBV7-2 and TRBJ2-5, with 11 bases fitting TRBD2. The better agreement between TRBJ2-7 and the DNA end casts doubt on the J call. Germline V gene lookup returns CDR1 SGHTA and CDR2 FQGNSA. The CDR3 sequence is 18 residues long. CDR3 region: CASSLKFSGRANSYEQYF. CDR3 bases: TGTGCCAGCAGCTTAAAATTTAGCGGGAGGGCGAACTCCTACGAGCAGTACTTC.